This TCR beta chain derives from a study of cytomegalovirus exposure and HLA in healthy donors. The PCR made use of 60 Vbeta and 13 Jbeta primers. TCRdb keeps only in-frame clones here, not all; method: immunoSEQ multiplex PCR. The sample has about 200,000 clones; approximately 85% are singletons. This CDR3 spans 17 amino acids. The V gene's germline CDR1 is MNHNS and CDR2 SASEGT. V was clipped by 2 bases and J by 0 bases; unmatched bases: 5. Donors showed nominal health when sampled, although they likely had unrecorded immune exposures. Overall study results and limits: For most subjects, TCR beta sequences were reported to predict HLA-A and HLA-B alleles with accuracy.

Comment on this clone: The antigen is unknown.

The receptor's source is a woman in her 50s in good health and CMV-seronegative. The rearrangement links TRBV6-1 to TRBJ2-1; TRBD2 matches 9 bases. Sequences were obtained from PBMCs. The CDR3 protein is CASSEQLAGTSYNEQFF. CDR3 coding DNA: TGTGCCAGCAGTGAACAGCTAGCGGGGACCTCCTACAATGAGCAGTTCTTC.